The entry below gives a single T cell receptor (beta chain) sequence along with its context. CDR3 size: 15 residues. From germline, CDR1 is SGHDT and CDR2 YYEEEE. V lost 4 bases and J lost 5; bases outside the gene matches: 8. The data were obtained in a study of blood T cells in healthy people across ages. For the second PCR, which ran for roughly 6 to 11 cycles, a sample-barcoded 5' primer and a J-beta primer mix were used. TCRdb called the 5' RACE reads again in MiXCR, with one record for every CDR3 protein. The data contain 600,000 or so distinct CDR3 sequences, around a fifth of them seen just once; the ten biggest clones take up approximately 3.6%.

Material for sequencing was blood. The J gene is TRBJ2-1, the V gene TRBV5-6; 8 bases agree with TRBD2. The receptor was derived from a man between 65 and 85 years old in good health. This CDR3 reads CASSEISGKNNEQFF. Here the CDR3 DNA reads TGTGCCAGCAGCGAGATTAGCGGGAAGAACAATGAGCAGTTCTTC.